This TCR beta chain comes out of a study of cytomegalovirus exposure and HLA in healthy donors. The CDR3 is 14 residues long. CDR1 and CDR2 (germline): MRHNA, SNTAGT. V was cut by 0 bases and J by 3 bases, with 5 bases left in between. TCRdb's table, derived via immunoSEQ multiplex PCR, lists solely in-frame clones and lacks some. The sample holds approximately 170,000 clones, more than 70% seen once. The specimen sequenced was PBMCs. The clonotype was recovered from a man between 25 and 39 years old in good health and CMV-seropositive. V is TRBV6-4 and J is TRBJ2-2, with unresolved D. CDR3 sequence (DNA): TGTGCCAGCAGTGACTCCCAGGACACCGGGGAGCTGTTTTTT. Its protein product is CASSDSQDTGELFF.